This TCR beta chain was retrieved from a study of T cells in localized non-small cell lung cancer. This clone has more than one count but fewer than ten. CDR1 DFQATT and CDR2 SNEGSKA come from the germline V gene (reference sequence). The CDR3 runs 11 residues. The germline V and J ends were trimmed by 7 bases and 7 bases, with 13 bases remaining between them. Sequenced by immunoSEQ multiplex PCR; TCRdb stores in-frame clones only, minus some. The table has about 11,000 clones, roughly nine tenths seen once. The rearrangement joins TRBV20-1 to TRBJ1-1; unclear D gene. Material: peripheral blood, obtained before any cancer treatment. The receptor was derived from a male donor older than 55 with stage III lung adenocarcinoma. The CDR3 spells CSVGEYGEAFF. Written as DNA, the CDR3 is TGCAGTGTCGGGGAATACGGTGAAGCTTTCTTT.